The 17 T cell receptor beta chains below come from one sample, sequenced in a study of T-cell memory formation after mild COVID-19. MiXCR, applied by TCRdb to the 5' RACE reads, yields one record per CDR3 protein. The sample holds fewer than 250,000 distinct CDR3 sequences, roughly 18% seen once. Input material: PBMCs or a T cell subset sorted from them (not recorded which). The receptors were sampled from an adult woman who had mild COVID-19 (a few samples of this study predate the infection). Cell type and time point are not known.

The V gene is TRBV20-1, the J gene TRBJ1-1; the D is unclear. Trimming stripped 8 bases from V and 7 bases from J, with 8 bases between. CDR3 size: 9 residues. Germline V CDR1 and CDR2: DFQATT, SNEGSKA (reference sequence). The CDR3 is CSPRGEAFF. CDR3 DNA: TGCAGTCCCCGGGGTGAAGCTTTCTTT.

This clonotype has just a few counts. The chain joins TRBV7-9 to TRBJ2-7; D ambiguous. With 1 base removed from V and 5 bases from J, the gap between germline ends came to 6 bases. Germline V CDR1 and CDR2: SEHNR, FQNEAQ (reference sequence). The CDR3 is 12 amino acids. The CDR3 is CASSLVGHEQYF. The CDR3 DNA reads TGTGCCAGCAGCTTAGTGGGTCACGAGCAGTACTTC.

This clonotype occurred a few times. The chain has TRBV20-1 and TRBJ2-7, with 13 bases that match TRBD2. The germline V gene encodes CDR1 DFQATT and CDR2 SNEGSKA (reference sequence). The CDR3 spans 16 residues. V lost 0 bases to trimming and J lost 6 bases; unmatched junction nucleotides: 8. CDR3 DNA: TGCAGTGCTAGAGACGCCCTGGGACTAGCGGGAACCGAGCAGTACTTC. It specifies CSARDALGLAGTEQYF.

This clonotype has just a few counts. The rearrangement joins TRBV12-3 or TRBV12-4 to TRBJ1-1; D gene unclear. The V gene lost 3 bases and the J gene lost 1 base, with 9 bases spanning the gap. The CDR3 contains 14 residues. CDR3 nucleotide sequence: TGTGCCAGCAGTTTCAGACGGCAGAACACTGAAGCTTTCTTT. It specifies CASSFRRQNTEAFF.

This clonotype was counted at least ten times. V and J are TRBV12-3 or TRBV12-4 and TRBJ1-1; 12 bases fit TRBD1. This CDR3 is built from 14 residues. J gave up 9 bases and V 4 bases, and 6 bases lay outside the gene matches. In nucleotides, the CDR3 is TGTGCCAGCAGTTACGGGACAGGGGGCAAGAAAGCTTTCTTT. It codes for CASSYGTGGKKAFF.

The chain links TRBV4-3 to TRBJ1-1; D remains ambiguous. CDR3 length: 16 amino acids. Germline CDR1 LGHNA, CDR2 YSLEER. The germline V and J ends were trimmed by 0 bases and 0 bases, with 11 bases remaining between them. The CDR3 DNA is TGCGCCAGCAGCCAAGATTTAACATCAATGAACACTGAAGCTTTCTTT. This encodes CASSQDLTSMNTEAFF.

This chain connects TRBV27 to TRBJ2-7, with D perhaps TRBD2 (5 bases). Germline lookup yields CDR1 MNHEY and CDR2 SMNVEV (reference sequence). This CDR3 spans 12 amino acids. Trimming cost V 4 bases and J 9 bases, with 13 bases left between them. The CDR3 here is CASSSVERRQYF. CDR3 bases: TGTGCCAGCAGTTCCGTCGAGCGGCGGCAGTACTTC.

This sequence joins TRBV2 and TRBJ2-5; a weak D match, TRBD2 (5 bases). Germline assignment: CDR1 SNHLY and CDR2 FYNNEI. Trimming pared 8 bases from V and 0 bases from J, leaving 10 bases between. The CDR3 extends over 13 amino acids. The CDR3 DNA reads TGTGCCAGCGAGGGTCATTACCAAGAGACCCAGTACTTC. This encodes CASEGHYQETQYF.

In this sample, this clonotype turned up a few times. V usage is TRBV10-3 and J usage is TRBJ2-5; D is undetermined. The CDR3 consists of 12 residues. Trimming left V 3 bases short and J 5 bases short, with 7 bases between. Per germline, CDR1 ENHRY and CDR2 SYGVKD. CDR3 region: CAISDWDETQYF. CDR3 DNA: TGTGCCATCAGTGACTGGGATGAGACCCAGTACTTC.

This clonotype was observed a few times. The rearrangement joins TRBV5-4 to TRBJ2-1, with D perhaps matching TRBD1 or TRBD2 (5 bases each). V shed 0 bases and J shed 9 bases, with 16 bases lying between them. Germline V gives CDR1 SGHNT, CDR2 YYREEE (reference sequence). CDR3 length: 15 amino acids. In nucleotides, the CDR3 is TGTGCCAGCAGCTTGGAGGGGACCGGCCTCGGTGAGCAGTTCTTC. It specifies CASSLEGTGLGEQFF.

V is TRBV30 and J is TRBJ2-3; the D gene is possibly TRBD2 (6 bases). The CDR3 loop spans 16 amino acids. Germline V gene sequence: CDR1 GTSNPN, CDR2 SVGIG (reference sequence). Trimming took 4 bases from V and 3 from J, leaving 20 bases between them. The CDR3 sequence: CAWTTRVGLGTDTQYF. CDR3 bases: TGTGCCTGGACCACGAGGGTGGGACTGGGAACAGATACGCAGTATTTT. The entire variable domain, with the rest obtained from reference TRBV30 and TRBJ2-3, is as follows: SQTIHQWPATLVQPVGSPLSLECTVEGTSNPNLYWYRQAAGRGLQLLFYSVGIGQISSEVPQNLSASRPQDRQFILSSKKLLLSDSGFYLCAWTTRVGLGTDTQYFGPGTRLTVL.

This clonotype was seen only a few times. The chain carries TRBV27 and TRBJ2-6; D unclear. The CDR3 is made up of 14 amino acids. In germline, CDR1 is MNHEY, CDR2 SMNVEV (reference sequence). Trimming removed 2 bases at V and 4 bases at J, with 6 bases between. This CDR3 reads CASSLTRGANVLTF. CDR3 bases: TGTGCCAGCAGTTTAACCCGCGGGGCCAACGTCCTGACTTTC.

In its sample, this clonotype was seen many times. The chain uses TRBV12-3 or TRBV12-4 and TRBJ1-5, with D possibly being TRBD1 (6 bases). The CDR3 length is 13 residues. V lost 5 bases and J 7 bases, leaving 12 bases between the germline ends. The DNA for the CDR3 is TGTGCCAGCAGTGTACAGGGTAGGCAGCCCCAGCATTTT. Translation gives CASSVQGRQPQHF.

This rearrangement joins TRBV12-3 or TRBV12-4 to TRBJ1-1; D may be TRBD1 (5 bases). With 6 bases removed from V and 4 bases from J, the gap between germline ends came to 18 bases. This CDR3 contains 15 residues. CDR3 coding DNA: TGTGCCAGCAGGCCGGGACTCGCCCCTGGCACTGAAGCTTTCTTT. Translated, it gives CASRPGLAPGTEAFF.

This clonotype was seen only a few times. The V call is TRBV7-2, the J call TRBJ2-7, with D maybe TRBD2 (5 bases). Germline values: CDR1 SGHTA, CDR2 FQGNSA. This CDR3 is built from 13 residues. Trimming removed 5 bases from V and 4 bases from J, with 12 bases in between. The CDR3 loop reads CASSRTVWYEQYF. The CDR3 region has the DNA TGTGCCAGCAGCCGGACTGTCTGGTACGAGCAGTACTTC.

This clonotype was counted at least ten times. The J gene is TRBJ1-2, the V gene TRBV7-8; D remains unclear. V lost 5 bases to trimming and J lost 7 bases, with 20 bases between them. The CDR3 runs 15 residues. Germline V gene sequence: CDR1 SGHVS, CDR2 FQNEAQ. The CDR3: CASSPGPRNFGGYTF. The CDR3 nucleotides are TGTGCCAGCAGCCCAGGCCCCCGGAATTTTGGTGGCTACACCTTC.

This clonotype was recorded once. The chain is built from TRBV7-2 and TRBJ2-1; 12 nucleotides line up with TRBD2. The CDR3 extends over 15 amino acids. The V segment lost 5 bases and the J segment 5 bases; nucleotides outside the gene matches: 4. Germline V gives CDR1 SGHTA, CDR2 FQGNSA. The CDR3 region is CASSTGLAGNNEQFF. The CDR3 DNA reads as TGTGCCAGCAGCACGGGACTAGCGGGCAACAATGAGCAGTTCTTC. The full variable domain, rest sourced from reference TRBV7-2 and TRBJ2-1, is GAGVSQSPSNKVTEKGKDVELRCDPISGHTALYWYRQSLGQGLEFLIYFQGNSAPDKSGLPSDRFSAERTGGSVSTLTIQRTQQEDSAVYLCASSTGLAGNNEQFFGPGTRLTVL.